This T cell receptor (beta chain) was captured in a study of cytomegalovirus exposure and HLA in healthy donors (dated by TCRdb to about 2017). As for the study more broadly: According to an earlier analysis of around 600 of the donors, about 190 million T cells yielded 117 million unique TCR beta sequences and 276 Gb of sequence data. Typing coverage varied by locus: about 629-640 donors for A, B, C, DRB1 and DQB1; approximately 520 for DQA1; 600 to 610 for DPA1; approximately 490 for DPB1. Among 300 to 450 genotyped donors of the cohort, an average of 235,054 unique TCR beta nucleotide sequences were sequenced per donor, around 18% of them non-productive. An earlier analysis of 587 of the donors used high-throughput TCR beta sequencing to judge whether each TCR beta V gene segment behaved as functional or pseudogenic. In a later analysis, previously published TCR beta repertoires from 550 to 750 donors were re-analyzed and high-resolution HLA genotyping was added so that TCR occurrence patterns could be studied. In a later genetic analysis, genome-wide SNP genotypes for about three fifths of the 666 donors were used, and that subset was treated as a discovery cohort. HLA typing included class I and class II loci at four-digit resolution. An early release that covered about 600 HLA-typed donors contained 250 to 350 gigabases of sequencing data and 80 million or so unique TCR sequences. Every discovery cohort repertoire had been produced on one sequencing platform. The study used immunosequencing to profile the T cell repertoires of 670 or so subjects and linked those repertoires to cytomegalovirus serostatus. A separate validation cohort of 100 to 150 different subjects was used in addition to the 666-subject first cohort. Because of strong linkage in the cohort, four to six DR-DQ haplotypes were treated as single units for association and clustering. Alongside the repertoire data, information on donor age, sex, ethnicity and CMV serostatus was compiled. Among the roughly 400 genotyped donors, around 81% belonged to the genetic ancestry cluster associated with self-reported Caucasian donors. The study was designed to test whether signatures of past pathogen exposure could be identified by cataloging public T cell receptors. Rather than drawing on any new phenotypic data, the later analysis identified candidate immune exposures from TCR beta sequences and the way those sequences occurred across donors. The study combined high-throughput TCR immunosequencing, statistical association of individual TCRs with disease status, and machine learning to predict cytomegalovirus infection status. What the research found in general, with its limitations: According to a later analysis, parvovirus B19, influenza, CMV and Epstein-Barr virus appeared linked to several top co-occurrence clusters. A further reported finding was that TCR beta sequences accurately predicted the HLA-A and HLA-B alleles for most subjects in the first cohort. This cohort had only TCR beta chains sequenced, and the lack of alpha or paired-chain data limited which features could be detected. In vitro tests confirmed that a few of the cytomegalovirus-associated TCR beta chains recognize cytomegalovirus antigens. At a false discovery rate of 0.05, a later analysis linked 16,951 TCR beta sequences to specific HLA alleles. In an earlier analysis of roughly 560 of the donors, most TCR beta V segments were observed in productive rearrangements about 87% or about 30% of the time, broadly matching IMGT annotations. The classifier was reported to diagnose cytomegalovirus status with high specificity and sensitivity in both the original and validation cohorts. In a later analysis, HLA-associated TCR beta chains were found to be more clonally expanded and to have lower generation probabilities than equally common non-associated chains. The study gave a list of 150 to 200 TCR beta chains associated with cytomegalovirus. Presence/absence analyses assumed roughly uniform sequencing depth across donors, an assumption that may not hold. According to a later analysis, most CMV-associated TCR beta chains appeared to be HLA-restricted, and the HLA associations seemed to be driven largely by CMV exposure. In a later genetic analysis, a missense DCLRE1C variant was associated with V-gene and J-gene trimming of TCR beta chains, and the association was replicated in an independent cohort. Some IMGT-functional V segments, including TRBV6-2 and TRBV6-3, could not be told apart with the 87-base-pair reads, so those segments were excluded. Because some donors lacked HLA typing at each locus, the association tests relied only on the typed subset. CMV serostatus was the only immune exposure information available for the cohort. Because counts were too low, 15 to 20 rarely observed V segments, including chromosome 9 orphons, were excluded from the earlier analysis of several hundred of the donors. Compared with the 666-donor mean, donors in an Asian-associated ancestry cluster had fewer N-insertions in productive TCRs, according to a later genetic analysis. Linkage disequilibrium might explain the correlated functional status among segregating V segments, but an unknown experimental factor could not be ruled out. A cluster of highly shared sequence variants was judged likely to be a technical artifact of the sequencing pipeline. Across donors, most TCR sequences were observed very rarely, whereas some public TCRs were present in many individuals. According to the authors, the approach could potentially be generalized to other disease states and immunological phenotypes. In a later analysis, TCR association rates were found to vary across HLA loci, with the most associated TCRs seen for DRB1 alleles and the fewest for HLA-C alleles. Strong co-occurrence of HLA alleles, especially DR and DQ, made assigning TCR associations to individual alleles difficult.

The method was the immunoSEQ multiplex PCR assay. A mixture of 60 forward primers for TCR Vbeta segments and 13 reverse primers for TCR Jbeta segments was used in the multiplex PCR. Amplification of the CDR3 region of rearranged TCR beta genes was performed with a multiplex PCR assay on genomic DNA. The amplified TCR beta libraries were sequenced on the Illumina HiSeq System as 87-base-pair reads. In the source study's methods: In a later analysis, tens of millions of unique TCR beta chains were counted across the 666 repertoires, and about 10 million of these chains were shared by at least two donors. To remove PCR and sequencing errors, raw reads were error-corrected and collapsed into unique sequences using a nearest-neighbor algorithm that merged closely related sequences. Alignment of CDR3 sequences to IMGT reference sequences was used to assign V, D and J gene segments. Each retained sequence needed at least a six-nucleotide match to both a V gene segment and a J gene segment. A rearrangement counted as productive if the CDR3 had no stop codons and remained in frame with V and J, and every other rearrangement counted as non-productive. CDR3 was defined by IMGT convention, running from the second conserved V-encoded cysteine to the conserved J-encoded phenylalanine. Sequences without an unambiguous match to a single V gene segment were excluded from the earlier analysis of approximately 560 of the donors. An earlier analysis of 587 of the donors classified V segments as functional when productive rearrangements were above 56.7% and as segregating when the standard deviation between donors was above 5%. A statistical classification framework was built to diagnose cytomegalovirus status from the catalog of TCR beta chain sequences. In a later analysis, TCR nucleotide sequences were compared against IMGT/GENE-DB human TR gene sequences so that V and J genes could be assigned. Using the TCRdist pipeline, a later analysis assigned CDR3 sequences along with most-parsimonious VDJ recombination scenarios. In a later analysis, each TCR beta chain was defined by its CDR3 amino acid sequence together with its V-gene family, and reads without a unique V-gene family were excluded. In a later analysis, approximately 640 highly shared, low-generation-probability nucleotide sequences were removed to address suspected cross-contamination and a sequencing artifact. For each public chain, a later analysis derived a clonal expansion index from normalized ranks of inferred template counts within each repertoire. In a later analysis, generation probabilities were computed using a VDJ recombination model fitted to out-of-frame rearrangements, and the results were checked against IGoR. Hypergeometric tests were used in a later analysis to score TCR-TCR, TCR-HLA and TCR-CMV co-occurrence, with a repertoire-size bias correction applied to the TCR pairs. False discovery rates were estimated in a later analysis by permuting HLA or CMV assignments 20 times. In a later analysis, co-occurring TCRs were grouped using DBSCAN, with TCRdist sequence similarity added in when clustering inside HLA-allele-positive subsets. Repertoires with fewer than 30,000 or more than 120,000 public chains, plus five repertoires with anomalous nucleotide sharing, were excluded from co-occurrence clustering. TCRdb provides this immuneACCESS table in a form limited to in-frame rearrangements. Some clones are lacking; in checked studies, under half of them reflect an unresolved V gene, and why the rest are absent is not known. V and J calls plus clone size are reproduced from that table; the DNA served to infer D and trimming. The sample has about 220,000 clones on record, under 80% of them singletons. Approximately 1.7% of the sample is held by the ten biggest clonotypes.

In total, approximately 610 healthy bone marrow donors made up the cohort. All cohort members were sampled while nominally healthy, although unrecorded immune exposures were likely present. The donor was CMV seronegative and was included in the group of 352 seronegative cohort members. Every donor gave a peripheral blood sample, and the peripheral blood mononuclear cells from that sample were used for TCR beta sequencing. Genomic DNA extraction from the blood cell samples was performed with the Qiagen DNeasy Blood Extraction Kit. About this clone: This receptor's antigen is unknown. The sample holds no much larger clone one base away, and base qualities are not on file.

V lost 2 bases and J lost 5 bases, and the count of bases not matched to a germline gene is 9. From the cysteine up to the phenylalanine, the CDR3 has a length of 15 residues. The read is trimmed to its CDR3 DNA, 45 bases read in frame from base 1. CDR1 SGDLS and CDR2 YYNGEE are derived from the germline V gene. The specimen sequenced was PBMCs. The chain is assembled from TRBV9 and TRBJ2-7, with 8 central nucleotides matching TRBD1. This sequence originates from a woman in her 30s in good health and CMV-seronegative. The CDR3 reads as follows: CASSVDRGGGDEQYF. The DNA sequence is TGTGCCAGCAGCGTTGACAGGGGTGGAGGCGACGAGCAGTACTTC.